One and the same sample provided the 5 T cell receptor beta chains below, sequenced in a study of T cell responses to AZD1222 COVID-19 vaccine. TCRdb's copy holds only in-frame clones and misses some; the assay was immunoSEQ multiplex PCR. The data hold some 130,000 clones, with 75% to 95% observed a single time. Here the sequenced sample was peripheral blood, taken on day 0 of AZD1222 vaccination. The origin of the receptors is an adult in good health.

CDR3 region: CASSMGGFNSPLHF. CDR3 coding DNA: TGTGCCAGTAGTATGGGGGGCTTTAATTCACCCCTCCACTTT. The chain uses TRBV19 and TRBJ1-6; D may be TRBD1 (6 bases). Per the germline V gene, CDR1 is LNHDA and CDR2 is SQIVND (reference sequence). The CDR3 consists of 14 residues. The ends were cut back, 3 bases at V and 6 bases at J, with 9 bases in the middle.

V gene TRBV18 combines with J gene TRBJ1-3, with D possibly matching TRBD1 (5 bases). The CDR3 is 18 residues long. Germline CDR1 and CDR2: KGHSH and LQKENI. Trimming left V 0 bases short and J 4 bases short, with 19 bases between. This CDR3 is CASSPPAGTPTRGNTIYF. Here the CDR3 DNA reads TGTGCCAGCTCACCACCTGCCGGGACCCCCACTCGGGGAAACACCATATATTTT.

This clone was observed a few times. The J gene is TRBJ1-2, the V gene TRBV28; 8 positions match TRBD1. With V trimmed by 6 bases and J by 4 bases, 7 bases remained unmatched. The CDR3 is made up of 14 amino acids. Germline V gene sequence: CDR1 MDHEN, CDR2 SYDVKM. The DNA of the CDR3 is TGTGCCAGCAGCACCTCAGGGGGCACCTATGGCTACACCTTC. It yields the protein CASSTSGGTYGYTF.

The chain is built from TRBV19 and TRBJ1-3; D is unclear. Looked up from germline, CDR1 is LNHDA and CDR2 is SQIVND (reference sequence). This CDR3 region has 15 residues. Trimming stripped 4 bases from V and 4 bases from J, with 14 bases between. The CDR3, as DNA: TGTGCCAGTAGTACCTCAAACGCGCTCGGAAACACCATATATTTT. Translation: CASSTSNALGNTIYF.

The gene calls are TRBV29-1 and TRBJ2-5; 9 positions match TRBD1. Trimming took 6 bases from V and 5 from J; bases not matched to a gene: 7. The CDR3 consists of 13 residues. CDR1 SQVTM and CDR2 ANQGSEA come from the germline V gene. The CDR3 spells CSVQGQGEETQYF. Here the CDR3 DNA reads TGCAGCGTACAGGGACAGGGTGAGGAGACCCAGTACTTC.